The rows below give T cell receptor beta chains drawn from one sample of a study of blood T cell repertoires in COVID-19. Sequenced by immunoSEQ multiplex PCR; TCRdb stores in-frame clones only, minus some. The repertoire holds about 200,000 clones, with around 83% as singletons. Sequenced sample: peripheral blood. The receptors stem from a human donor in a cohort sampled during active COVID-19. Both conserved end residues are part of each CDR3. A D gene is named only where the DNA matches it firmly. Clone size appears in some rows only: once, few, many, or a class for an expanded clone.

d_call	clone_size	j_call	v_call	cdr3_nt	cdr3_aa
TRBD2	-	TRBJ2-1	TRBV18	TGTGCCAGCTCACCGGGACTAGTCAATGAGCAGTTCTTC	CASSPGLVNEQFF
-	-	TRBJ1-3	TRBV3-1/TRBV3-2	TGTGCCAGCAGCCAACGGGAAAACACCATATATTTT	CASSQRENTIYF
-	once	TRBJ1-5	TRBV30	TGTGCCTGGGACAGACAGACCGGTCAGCCCCAGCATTTT	CAWDRQTGQPQHF
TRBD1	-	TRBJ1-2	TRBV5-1	TGCGCCAGCAGCTTGGGCCCGACAGGGGATGGCTACACCTTC	CASSLGPTGDGYTF
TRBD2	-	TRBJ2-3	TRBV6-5	TGTGCCAGCAGCTTTGCGGGGGACGATACGCAGTATTTT	CASSFAGDDTQYF
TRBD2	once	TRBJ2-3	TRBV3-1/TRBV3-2	TGTGCCAGCAGCCACCTCTTGGGAGCGGGAGGTAAAGATACGCAGTATTTT	CASSHLLGAGGKDTQYF
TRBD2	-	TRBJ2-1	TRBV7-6	TGTGCCAGCAGCCCCAGACTAGCGGGAGGGAACTACAATGAGCAGTTCTTC	CASSPRLAGGNYNEQFF
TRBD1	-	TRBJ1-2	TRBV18	TGTGCCAGCTCACCTCGAACGACAGGGGAGGATGGCTACACCTTC	CASSPRTTGEDGYTF
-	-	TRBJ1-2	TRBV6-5	TGTGCCAGCAGTTACTCCTGGGGGGAGACTAACTATGGCTACACCTTC	CASSYSWGETNYGYTF
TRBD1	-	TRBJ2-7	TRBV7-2	TGTGCCAGCAGGGGACAGGGGGGGTCGTACGAGCAGTACTTC	CASRGQGGSYEQYF
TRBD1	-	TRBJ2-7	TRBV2	TGTGCCAGCAGTACGGACAGGGGGTTTTGGCAGTACTTC	CASSTDRGFWQYF